This is a list of T cell receptor beta chains from one sample in a study of shared clonotypes between healthy human individuals. Repertoires were generated with immunoSEQ multiplex PCR, while TCRdb's copy carries only in-frame clones and drops some. The sample consists of around 2.5 million clones, 93% of them appearing once. Sequenced input: naive CD4+ T cells from PBMCs. These receptors all come from a man in his late teens or twenties in good health. Some clones in this sample may be carry-over from other donors' samples. Each CDR3 is given with its conserved first and last residue. A D gene is named only where the DNA matches it firmly.

v_call	d_call	j_call	cdr3_aa
TRBV7-2	-	TRBJ1-1	CASSFVRADEAFF
TRBV19	TRBD1	TRBJ2-7	CASSTRTGGGLAASYEQYF
TRBV6-1	-	TRBJ1-1	CASSENPGVGTEAFF
TRBV11-2	-	TRBJ2-4	CASSLDLEDIQYF
TRBV6-1	-	TRBJ2-5	CASIQRGGKETQYF
TRBV6-1	TRBD2	TRBJ2-5	CASSEIAGGQETQYF
TRBV11-2	-	TRBJ2-5	CASSRTPGTTETQYF
TRBV11-3	-	TRBJ2-2	CASSFLQGSTTGELFF
TRBV2	-	TRBJ1-4	CARGSLNEKLFF
TRBV6-1	-	TRBJ2-7	CASRGTAVTYEQYF
TRBV29-1	-	TRBJ1-5	CSVGPALNQPQHF
TRBV19	-	TRBJ2-1	CATGYNEQFF
TRBV28	-	TRBJ1-3	CASSSWRGSGNTIYF
TRBV5-1	-	TRBJ1-4	CASSTGYFEEKLFF
TRBV13	-	TRBJ1-1	CASSLGTEYTEAFF
TRBV7-6	TRBD1	TRBJ2-7	CASSLGSGQVKQYF
TRBV6-5	TRBD2	TRBJ2-3	CASSYSSRLAGDTQYF
TRBV2	-	-	CASSGDELPRSYEQYF
TRBV5-1	-	TRBJ2-7	CASSLGVGGRAYEQYF
TRBV14	-	TRBJ1-1	CASSQGRGSVNTEAFF
TRBV9	-	TRBJ1-3	CASSVQGRASGNTIYF
TRBV5-1	TRBD2	TRBJ2-3	CASSLGSGGPRADTQYF
TRBV27	-	TRBJ2-5	CASMDTQYF
TRBV14	-	TRBJ2-7	CASSQFLGAYEQYF
TRBV9	-	TRBJ2-1	CASSPTYYSYNEQFF
TRBV27	-	TRBJ2-2	CASRRDGANTGELFF
TRBV7-3	-	TRBJ2-5	CASSPWAGQWETQYF
TRBV2	-	TRBJ1-5	CASSETENQPQHF
TRBV18	-	TRBJ2-7	CASSSGQSVSYEQYF
TRBV28	-	TRBJ2-7	CASRPEGRAVSF
TRBV28	-	TRBJ1-2	CASSLVGTIYGYTF
TRBV9	-	TRBJ2-7	CASSVVPAPTYEQYF
TRBV7-9	-	TRBJ1-4	CGGGRPGANEKLFF
TRBV4-2	TRBD2	TRBJ2-2	CASSQNSGMIGGELFF
TRBV5-1	TRBD2	TRBJ2-3	CASSFTSGVLYGTQYF
TRBV10-3	-	TRBJ1-3	CAIRGSGNTIYF
TRBV28	-	TRBJ2-1	CASRHRVLSYNEQFF
TRBV7-2	TRBD1	TRBJ2-7	CASSFGWTGDVEQYF
TRBV25-1	-	TRBJ2-2	CASSDQPGGELFF
TRBV7-9	-	TRBJ1-5	CASSPLGLGGPGGQPQHF
TRBV18	TRBD2	TRBJ2-3	CASSPMGQGGTDTQYF
TRBV9	-	TRBJ2-5	CASSIRDQETQYF
TRBV5-1	-	TRBJ1-2	CASSLGSEGYGYTF
TRBV27	-	TRBJ2-1	CASRGPGVNEQFF
TRBV11-2	-	TRBJ2-7	CASSLARGEQYF
TRBV9	-	TRBJ2-3	CASSVDRARDTQYF
TRBV28	-	TRBJ2-7	CASSYGEGAYEQYF